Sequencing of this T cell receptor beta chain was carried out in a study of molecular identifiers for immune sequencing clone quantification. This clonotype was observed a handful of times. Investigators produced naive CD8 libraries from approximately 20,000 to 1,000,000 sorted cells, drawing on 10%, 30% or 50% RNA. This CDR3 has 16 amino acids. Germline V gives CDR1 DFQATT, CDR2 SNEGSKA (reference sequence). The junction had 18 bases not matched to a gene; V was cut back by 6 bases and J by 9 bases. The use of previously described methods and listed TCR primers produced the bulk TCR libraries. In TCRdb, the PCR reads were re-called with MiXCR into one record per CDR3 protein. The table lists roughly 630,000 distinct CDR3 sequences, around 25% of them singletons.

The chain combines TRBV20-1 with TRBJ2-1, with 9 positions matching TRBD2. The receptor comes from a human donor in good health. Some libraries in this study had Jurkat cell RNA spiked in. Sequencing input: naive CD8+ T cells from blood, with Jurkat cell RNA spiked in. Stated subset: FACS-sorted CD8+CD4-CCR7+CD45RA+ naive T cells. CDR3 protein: CSAQIRSGGWGSEQFF. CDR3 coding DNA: TGCAGTGCGCAAATTCGAAGCGGGGGGTGGGGCAGTGAGCAGTTCTTC.